This T cell receptor beta chain was documented in a study of blood T cell repertoires in COVID-19. The CDR3 extends over 14 amino acids. With 5 bases clipped from V and 4 bases from J, the junction kept 6 bases outside the gene matches. CDR1 and CDR2 (germline): SGHTA, FQGNSA. Repertoires were generated with immunoSEQ multiplex PCR, while TCRdb's copy carries only in-frame clones and drops some. The repertoire holds about 160,000 clones, with approximately 80% as singletons. V gene TRBV7-2 combines with J gene TRBJ2-3, with 7 nucleotides matching TRBD2. The source material was peripheral blood. This TCR was sampled from a man aged 60 to 69 with acute or convalescent COVID-19. The CDR3 sequence: CASSVNRGADTQYF. The CDR3 coding sequence is TGTGCCAGCAGCGTGAACCGGGGGGCAGATACGCAGTATTTT.